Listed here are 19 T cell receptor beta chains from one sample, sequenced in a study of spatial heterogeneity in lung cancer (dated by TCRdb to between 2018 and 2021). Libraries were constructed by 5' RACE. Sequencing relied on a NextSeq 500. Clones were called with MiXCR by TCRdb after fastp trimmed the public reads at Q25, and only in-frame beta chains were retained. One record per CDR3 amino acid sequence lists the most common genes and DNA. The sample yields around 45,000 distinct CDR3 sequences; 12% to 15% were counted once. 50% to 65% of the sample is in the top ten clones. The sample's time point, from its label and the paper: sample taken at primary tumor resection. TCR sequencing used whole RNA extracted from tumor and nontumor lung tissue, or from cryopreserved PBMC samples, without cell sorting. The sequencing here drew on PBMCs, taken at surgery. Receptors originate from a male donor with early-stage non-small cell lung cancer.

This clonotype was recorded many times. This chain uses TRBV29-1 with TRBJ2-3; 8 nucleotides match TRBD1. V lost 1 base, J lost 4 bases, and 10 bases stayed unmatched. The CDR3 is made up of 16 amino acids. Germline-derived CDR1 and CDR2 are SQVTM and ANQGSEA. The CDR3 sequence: CSVEAQGAPSADTQYF. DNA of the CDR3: TGCAGCGTTGAAGCCCAGGGGGCGCCGTCGGCAGATACGCAGTATTTT.

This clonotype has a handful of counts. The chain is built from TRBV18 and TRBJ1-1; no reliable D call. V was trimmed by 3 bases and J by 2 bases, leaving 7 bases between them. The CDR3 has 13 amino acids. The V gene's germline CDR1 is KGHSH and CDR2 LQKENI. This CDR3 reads CASSPRLNTEAFF. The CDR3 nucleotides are TGTGCCAGCTCACCTAGGCTAAACACTGAAGCTTTCTTT.

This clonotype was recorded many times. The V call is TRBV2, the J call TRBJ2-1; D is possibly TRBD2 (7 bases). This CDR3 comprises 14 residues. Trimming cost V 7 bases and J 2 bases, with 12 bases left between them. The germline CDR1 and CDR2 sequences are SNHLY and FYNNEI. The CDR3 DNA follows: TGTGCCAGCACAGAGGGGGGGGCCTACAATGAGCAGTTCTTC. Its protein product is CASTEGGAYNEQFF. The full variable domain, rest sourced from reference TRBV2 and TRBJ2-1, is EPEVTQTPSHQVTQMGQEVILRCVPISNHLYFYWYRQILGQKVEFLVSFYNNEISEKSEIFDDQFSVERPDGSNFTLKIRSTKLEDSAMYFCASTEGGAYNEQFFGPGTRLTVL.

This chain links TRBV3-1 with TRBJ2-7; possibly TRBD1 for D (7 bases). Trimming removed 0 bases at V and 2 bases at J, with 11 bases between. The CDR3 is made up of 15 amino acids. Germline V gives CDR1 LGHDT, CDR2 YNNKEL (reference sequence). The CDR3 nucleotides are TGTGCCAGCAGCCAAGATCAGGGGGAGGCCTACGAGCAGTACTTC. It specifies CASSQDQGEAYEQYF.

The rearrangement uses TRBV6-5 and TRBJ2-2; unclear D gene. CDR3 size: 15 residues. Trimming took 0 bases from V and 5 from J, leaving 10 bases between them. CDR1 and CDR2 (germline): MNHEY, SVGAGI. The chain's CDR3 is CASSYSRQPTGELFF. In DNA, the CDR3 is TGTGCCAGCAGTTACTCGCGGCAGCCGACCGGGGAGCTGTTTTTT.

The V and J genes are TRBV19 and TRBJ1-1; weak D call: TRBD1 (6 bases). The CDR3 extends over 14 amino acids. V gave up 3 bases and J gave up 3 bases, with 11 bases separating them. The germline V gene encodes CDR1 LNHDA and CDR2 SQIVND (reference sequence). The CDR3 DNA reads TGTGCCAGTAGTATGCACGCAGGGGACACTGAAGCTTTCTTT. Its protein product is CASSMHAGDTEAFF.

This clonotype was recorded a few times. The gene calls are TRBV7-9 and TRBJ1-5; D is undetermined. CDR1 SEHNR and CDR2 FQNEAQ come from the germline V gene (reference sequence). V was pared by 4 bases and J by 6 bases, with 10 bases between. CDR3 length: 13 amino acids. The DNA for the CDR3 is TGTGCCAGCAGCTGGGAGGAGAGTCAGCCCCAGCATTTT. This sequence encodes CASSWEESQPQHF.

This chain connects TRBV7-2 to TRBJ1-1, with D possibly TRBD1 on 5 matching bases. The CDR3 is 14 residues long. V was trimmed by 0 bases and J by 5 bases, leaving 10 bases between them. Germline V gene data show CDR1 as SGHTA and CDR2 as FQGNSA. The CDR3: CASSLAGAATEAFF. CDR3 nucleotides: TGTGCCAGCAGCTTAGCAGGGGCCGCGACTGAAGCTTTCTTT.

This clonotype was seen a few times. The CDR3 sequence: CASSQPRDRVNSPLHF. CDR3 nucleotide sequence: TGCGCCAGCAGCCAGCCCCGGGACAGGGTAAATTCACCCCTCCACTTT. The chain joins TRBV4-1 to TRBJ1-6; 9 positions agree with TRBD1. V lost 3 bases and J lost 7; bases outside the gene matches: 7. Germline CDR1 MGHRA, CDR2 YSYEKL. This CDR3 region has 16 residues.

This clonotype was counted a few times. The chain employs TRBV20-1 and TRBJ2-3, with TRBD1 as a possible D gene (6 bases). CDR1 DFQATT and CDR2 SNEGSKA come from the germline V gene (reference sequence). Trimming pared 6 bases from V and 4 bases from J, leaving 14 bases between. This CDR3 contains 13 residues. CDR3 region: CSAYITGPDTQYF. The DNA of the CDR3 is TGCAGTGCATACATTACAGGGCCAGATACGCAGTATTTT.

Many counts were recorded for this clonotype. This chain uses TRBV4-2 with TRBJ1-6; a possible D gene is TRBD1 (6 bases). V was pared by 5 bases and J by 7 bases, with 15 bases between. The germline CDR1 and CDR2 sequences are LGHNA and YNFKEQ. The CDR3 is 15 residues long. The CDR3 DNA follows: TGTGCCAGCAGCGATTCAACAGGGTCCAATTCACCCCTCCACTTT. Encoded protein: CASSDSTGSNSPLHF.

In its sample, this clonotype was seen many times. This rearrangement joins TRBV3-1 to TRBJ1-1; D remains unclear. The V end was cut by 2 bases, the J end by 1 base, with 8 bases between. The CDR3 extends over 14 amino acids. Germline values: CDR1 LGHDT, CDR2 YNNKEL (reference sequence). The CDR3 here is CASSQSEQNTEAFF. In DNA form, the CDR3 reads TGTGCCAGCAGCCAATCGGAGCAGAACACTGAAGCTTTCTTT.

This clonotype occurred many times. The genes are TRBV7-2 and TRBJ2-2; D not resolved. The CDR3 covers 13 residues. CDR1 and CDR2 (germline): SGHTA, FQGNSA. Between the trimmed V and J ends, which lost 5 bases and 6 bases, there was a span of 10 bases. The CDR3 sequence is CASSQPGAGELFF. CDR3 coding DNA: TGTGCCAGCAGCCAACCTGGCGCCGGGGAGCTGTTTTTT.

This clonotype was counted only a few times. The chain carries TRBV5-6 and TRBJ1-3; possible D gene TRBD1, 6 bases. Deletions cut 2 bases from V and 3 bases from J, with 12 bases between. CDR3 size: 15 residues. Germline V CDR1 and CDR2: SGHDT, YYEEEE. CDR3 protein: CASSFQGGNGNTIYF. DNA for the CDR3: TGTGCCAGCAGCTTCCAAGGGGGGAATGGAAACACCATATATTTT.

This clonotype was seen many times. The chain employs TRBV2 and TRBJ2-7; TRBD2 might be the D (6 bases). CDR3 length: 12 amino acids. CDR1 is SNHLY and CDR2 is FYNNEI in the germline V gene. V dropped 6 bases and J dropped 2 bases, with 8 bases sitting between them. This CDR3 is CASREGPYEQYF. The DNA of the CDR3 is TGTGCCAGCAGGGAGGGACCCTACGAGCAGTACTTC.

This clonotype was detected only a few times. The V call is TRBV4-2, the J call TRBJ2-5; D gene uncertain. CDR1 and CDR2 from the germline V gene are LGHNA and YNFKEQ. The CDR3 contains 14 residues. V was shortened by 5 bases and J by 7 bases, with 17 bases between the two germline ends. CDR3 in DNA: TGTGCCAGCAGCTTAGGTGGGCCCCGTGCGACCCAGTACTTC. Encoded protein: CASSLGGPRATQYF.

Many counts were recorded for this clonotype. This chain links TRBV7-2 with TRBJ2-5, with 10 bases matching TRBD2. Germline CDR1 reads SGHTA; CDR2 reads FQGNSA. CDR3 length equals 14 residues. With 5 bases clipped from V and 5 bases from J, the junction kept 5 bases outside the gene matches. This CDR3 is CASSPGLAQETQYF. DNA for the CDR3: TGTGCCAGCAGCCCGGGACTAGCGCAGGAGACCCAGTACTTC.

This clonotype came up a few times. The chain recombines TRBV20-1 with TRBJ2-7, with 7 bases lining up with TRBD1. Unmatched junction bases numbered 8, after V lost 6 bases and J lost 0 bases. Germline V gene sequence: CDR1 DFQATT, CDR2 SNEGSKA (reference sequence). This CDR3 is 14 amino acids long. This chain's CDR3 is CSATDRDSSYEQYF. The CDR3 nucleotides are TGCAGTGCAACTGACAGGGACAGCTCCTACGAGCAGTACTTC.

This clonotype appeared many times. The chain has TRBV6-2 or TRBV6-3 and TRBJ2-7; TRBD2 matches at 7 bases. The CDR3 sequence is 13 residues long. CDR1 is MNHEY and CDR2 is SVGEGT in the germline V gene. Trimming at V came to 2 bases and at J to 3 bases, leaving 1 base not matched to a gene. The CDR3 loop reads CASSYTSDYEQYF. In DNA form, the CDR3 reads TGTGCCAGCAGTTACACTAGCGACTACGAGCAGTACTTC.